A single T cell receptor beta chain is shown here with its context. The antigen is undetermined. This entry is derived from a study of T cells expressing NK-cell markers. Whole-study context: Sequencing covered eight donors, seven HCMV-seropositive and one seronegative. Study results and limitations: NKG2C+ dominant clonotypes from more than 5 donors made up about 1.0-7.5% of CD8+ T cells. The CD3+CD56-NKG2C+ fraction of a handful of donors was likewise dominated by these clonotypes.

Following a re-call of the 5' RACE reads, TCRdb has one entry per CDR3 protein and lacks DNA. The repertoire table contains around 380,000 distinct CDR3 sequences. This CDR3 region has 13 residues. The sequenced sample was blood T cells: a sorted CD56 or NKG2C T cell subset, CD4+ or CD8+ T cells, or bulk PBMC T cells (not recorded which). The chain recombines TRBV12-3 or TRBV12-4 with TRBJ2-3; TCRdb's assignment of TRBD1 cannot be checked, as there is no DNA. This TCR derives from a woman in her 50s in good health. CDR3 loop: CASSISPGDTQYF.